Listed below are T cell receptor beta chains from one sample, sequenced in a study of regulatory T cells in long-lasting Graves disease. TCRdb reprocessed the multiplex PCR reads via MiXCR and lists one record per CDR3 protein. The data hold 600,000 to 650,000 distinct CDR3 sequences, with roughly 16% observed a single time. These data were also reused for a study on T cells in Graves' hyperthyroidism and ophthalmopathy.

This specimen consisted of peripheral blood mononuclear cells (PBMCs), obtained at new diagnosis, from a patient treated with antithyroid drugs. These receptor sequences come from a woman under 40 with Graves disease. Both conserved end residues are part of each CDR3. D genes are given only for firm matches. Rows may omit the clone size; those that give it use once, few, many or a size class.

d_gene	j_gene	abundance	v_gene	CDR3nt	CDR3aa
TRBD2	TRBJ2-1	many	TRBV7-2	TGTGCCAGCAGCCCTGGCGGGAGGGCCGGGTATGAGCAGTTCTTC	CASSPGGRAGYEQFF
TRBD1	TRBJ1-5	many	TRBV6-2/TRBV6-3	TGTGCCAGCAGTTACTCATTCGTGGACAGGGCTTACAATCAGCCCCAGCATTTT	CASSYSFVDRAYNQPQHF
NA	TRBJ1-5	many	TRBV28	TGTGCCAGCAGCACGAACGGACAGCTCAGTCAGCCCCAGCATTTT	CASSTNGQLSQPQHF
NA	TRBJ2-3	NA	TRBV11-1	TGTGCCAGCAGGTACCCCCCCGCAGATACGCAGTATTTT	CASRYPPADTQYF
NA	TRBJ2-3	NA	TRBV9	TGTGCCAGCAGCGTAGCTAGTAGCGGAGATACGCAGTATTTT	CASSVASSGDTQYF
TRBD1	TRBJ1-1	many	TRBV5-1	TGCGCCAGCACGGGGACAGTCAACACTGAAGCTTTCTTT	CASTGTVNTEAFF
NA	TRBJ1-6	NA	TRBV12-3/TRBV12-4	TGTGCCAGCAGCCCCCCCAGCAGCTCCTATAATTCACCCCTCCACTTT	CASSPPSSSYNSPLHF
TRBD2	TRBJ2-5	NA	TRBV6-2/TRBV6-3	TGTGCCAGCAGTTATACGGGAGGGTCTCAAGAGACCCAGTACTTC	CASSYTGGSQETQYF
TRBD1	TRBJ1-2	many	TRBV6-1	TGTGCCAGCAGTGAACTGGACAGGGACGTCTATGGCTACACCTTC	CASSELDRDVYGYTF
NA	TRBJ2-7	NA	TRBV20-1	TGCAGTGCTCTAGGTCTGGGGGACTTAGCCTACGAGCAGTACTTC	CSALGLGDLAYEQYF
TRBD2	TRBJ2-7	NA	TRBV4-1	TGCGCCAGCAGCCAAGACGGGCTAGCGGGAGGATCCGAGCAGTACTTC	CASSQDGLAGGSEQYF